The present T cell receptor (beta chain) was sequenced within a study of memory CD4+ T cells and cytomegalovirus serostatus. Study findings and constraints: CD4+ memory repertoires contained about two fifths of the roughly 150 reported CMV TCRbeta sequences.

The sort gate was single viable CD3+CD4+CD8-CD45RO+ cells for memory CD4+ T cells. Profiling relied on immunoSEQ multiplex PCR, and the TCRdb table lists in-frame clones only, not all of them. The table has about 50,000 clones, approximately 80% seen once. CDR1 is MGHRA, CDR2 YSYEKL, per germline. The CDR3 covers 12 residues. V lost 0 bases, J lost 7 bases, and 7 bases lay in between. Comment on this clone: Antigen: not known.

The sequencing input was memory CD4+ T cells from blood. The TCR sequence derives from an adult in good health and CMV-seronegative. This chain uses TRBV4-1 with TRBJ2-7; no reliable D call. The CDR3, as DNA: TGCGCCAGCAGCCAAGACCTTAGGGAGCAGTACTTC. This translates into CASSQDLREQYF.